These 6 T cell receptor beta chains were all obtained from the same sample, sequenced in a study of tumor-infiltrating lymphocytes in primary liver carcinoma. DNA and RNA were both co-extracted from approximately 22-30 mg of bulk tissue that had not been sorted. Researchers generated TCR beta cDNA from around 510 ng of total RNA, relying on a constant-region primer. Slightly modified ARM-PCR served as the procedure for the TCR beta libraries. These libraries came from three rounds of nested multiplex PCR. Running 10 cycles apiece, the first two PCR rounds relied on TRBV1-TRBV30 forward primers together with a C-beta reverse primer. Via MiXCR, TCRdb re-called the multiplex PCR reads, giving one row per CDR3 protein. Of roughly 78,000 distinct CDR3 sequences in the sample, 71% are singletons; the top ten hold roughly 15%. Sequences were obtained from liver tumor tissue from sampling region 4. As to subset: tumor region T4, right-lateral pole. All receptors derive from an older woman with primary liver carcinoma and hepatitis B virus infection.

The chain joins TRBV12-3 or TRBV12-4 to TRBJ2-3; D remains ambiguous. With 5 bases removed from V and 0 bases from J, the gap between germline ends came to 12 bases. The CDR3 contains 15 residues. The CDR3 DNA is TGTGCCAGCAGTCTAGATATCGGGAGCACAGATACGCAGTATTTT. It specifies CASSLDIGSTDTQYF.

The chain employs TRBV11-2 and TRBJ1-3; maybe TRBD1 (5 bases). CDR1 SGHAT and CDR2 FQNNGV come from the germline V gene. V gave up 5 bases and J gave up 0 bases, with 23 bases separating them. The CDR3 spans 19 residues. The CDR3 DNA follows: TGTGCCAGCAGCCCACGCCCGGACAAGGGAGTGTACTCTGGAAACACCATATATTTT. It codes for CASSPRPDKGVYSGNTIYF.

Turning to this clonotype: Because it lacks the conserved phenylalanine or tryptophan at the end, this CDR3 is likely a read error. The chain employs TRBV29-1 and TRBJ2-5, with a possible D match to TRBD2 (6 bases). The CDR3 is 15 residues long. Trimming cost V 1 base and J 6 bases, with 18 bases left between them. Germline V gene data show CDR1 as SQVTM and CDR2 as ANQGSEA. The DNA for the CDR3 is TGCAGCGTTGAAGGGGGGACTGAGGAACAAAAGACCCAGTACTCC. Protein: CSVEGGTEEQKTQYS.

Turning to this clonotype: Because the CDR3's place on the DNA is in doubt, the DNA is left out and the CDR3 is given as listed by TCRdb. V gene TRBV12-3 or TRBV12-4 combines with J gene TRBJ2-1; no check of the table's D call, TRBD1, against the DNA was made. 16 amino acids form the CDR3, both terminal residues included. CDR3 amino acids: CASSKVVWGSGNELFF.

This chain links TRBV15 with TRBJ1-3; no definite D call. The CDR3 sequence is 17 residues long. V was clipped by 0 bases and J by 0 bases, with 12 bases between them. The germline V gene has CDR1 LNHNV and CDR2 YYDKDF (reference sequence). CDR3 DNA sequence: TGTGCCACCAGCAGAGACGCCCGGGCCTACTCTGGAAACACCATATATTTT. It is translated as CATSRDARAYSGNTIYF.

This clonotype was seen repeatedly, ten times or more. The gene calls are TRBV12-3 or TRBV12-4 and TRBJ2-7; TRBD2 matches 10 bases. The CDR3 contains 13 residues. Germline trimming cut 8 bases from V and 3 bases from J; bases unmatched to any gene: 4. DNA for the CDR3: TGTGCCAGCGGCGGGACTAGCGTCTACGAGCAGTACTTC. Translation gives CASGGTSVYEQYF.